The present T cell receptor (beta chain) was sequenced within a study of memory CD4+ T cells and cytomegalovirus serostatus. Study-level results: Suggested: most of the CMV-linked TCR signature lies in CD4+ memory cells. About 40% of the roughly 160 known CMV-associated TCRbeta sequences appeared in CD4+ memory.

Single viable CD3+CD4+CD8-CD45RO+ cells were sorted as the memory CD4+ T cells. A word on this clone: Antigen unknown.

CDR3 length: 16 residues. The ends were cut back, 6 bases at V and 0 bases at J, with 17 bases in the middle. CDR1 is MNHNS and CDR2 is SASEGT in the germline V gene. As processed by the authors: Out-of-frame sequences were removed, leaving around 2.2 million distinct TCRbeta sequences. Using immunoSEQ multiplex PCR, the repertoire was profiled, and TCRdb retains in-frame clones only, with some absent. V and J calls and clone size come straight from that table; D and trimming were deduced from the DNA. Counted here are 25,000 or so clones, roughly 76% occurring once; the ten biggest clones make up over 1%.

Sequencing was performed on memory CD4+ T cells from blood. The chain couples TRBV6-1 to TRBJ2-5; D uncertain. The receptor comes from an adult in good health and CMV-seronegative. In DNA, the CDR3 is TGTGCCAGCAGAGAACGCGACTTTCTGTACCAAGAGACCCAGTACTTC. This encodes CASRERDFLYQETQYF.